Presented here are 11 T cell receptor beta chains from one specimen sequenced in a study of tissue T cells after allogeneic stem cell transplantation. Here immunoSEQ multiplex PCR was the method, and the copy in TCRdb shows in-frame clones only, minus some. The table records about 9,000 clones, roughly a third of them present only once. Time point indicated: mouse harvest day 14 after allogeneic transplant. The graft held 10^6 splenic CD5+ T cells and 10^7 T-cell-depleted bone marrow cells. The sequencing sample was made of skin. These receptors originate from a female BALB/c mouse given C57BL/6 T cells with graft-versus-host disease after an allogeneic hematopoietic cell transplant.

To note about this clone: Genes and germline are mouse. The DNA ends 1 residue before the CDR3 does, and the rest of the CDR3 is filled in from the germline J gene. The chain has TRBV23 and TRBJ2-4. The CDR3 spans 12 residues. The V gene's germline CDR1 is KGHTA and CDR2 FQNQQP. The CDR3 protein is CSSSRSQNTLYF. The DNA read from the CDR3 is TGCTCCAGCAGCCGTAGTCAAAACACCTTGTAC.

There are a few counts of this clone. Gene names follow the mouse nomenclature. The CDR3 region is CASSSPDKGRLFF. Incomplete CDR3 DNA: TGTGCCAGCAGCTCGCCAGACAAGGGAAGATTATTT. The chain combines TRBV3 with TRBJ1-4, with no clear D. The read finishes 1 residue shy of the CDR3 end, and the germline J gene is used to complete it. Trimming removed 4 bases from V and 10 bases from J, with 13 bases in between. The germline CDR1 and CDR2 sequences are SNHLY and FYNGKV (reference sequence). The CDR3 loop spans 13 amino acids.

As to this clone: Here the gene names and germline are mouse. The missing CDR3 end, 1 residue past where the read stops, is filled in from the germline J gene. V and J are TRBV26 and TRBJ1-1, with 7 bases fitting TRBD1. V was clipped by 3 bases and J by 0 bases; unmatched bases: 1. The length of the CDR3 is 14 residues. Germline-derived CDR1 and CDR2 are KGHPV and FQNQEV (reference sequence). Partial CDR3 DNA: TGTGCCAGCAGTCTAACAGGGGCAAACACAGAAGTCTTC. Amino acids: CASSLTGANTEVF. The whole CDR3 sequence reads CASSLTGANTEVFF.

This clone has just a few counts. Gene names are mouse gene names. The DNA read from the CDR3 is TGTGCCAGCAGTCTGACTGGGGTATATGAACAGTAC. The encoded protein is CASSLTGVYEQY. The CDR3, in full, reads CASSLTGVYEQYF. The chain links TRBV26 to TRBJ2-7; 7 bases map to TRBD2. The read ends 1 residue shy of where the CDR3 ends; the end is completed using the germline J gene. V lost 2 bases, J lost 4 bases, and 2 bases stayed unmatched. Germline-derived CDR1 and CDR2 are KGHPV and FQNQEV (reference sequence). The CDR3 has 13 amino acids.

This clone qualifies as medium-sized. Mouse names are used for the genes. From the germline J gene comes the end of the CDR3, since the read stops 1 residue before it. The J gene is TRBJ1-2, the V gene TRBV26; no reliable D call. The V end lost 4 bases, the J end lost 4 bases, and 4 bases lay between the germline ends. Germline assignment: CDR1 KGHPV and CDR2 FQNQEV (reference sequence). The CDR3 consists of 11 residues. The sequenced CDR3 bases are TGTGCCAGCAGTCGGATCTCCGACTACACC. Translated, it gives CASSRISDYT. Given in full, the CDR3 is CASSRISDYTF.

This clone is categorized as medium-sized. Gene names follow the mouse nomenclature. The sequenced fragment ends 1 residue before the CDR3 boundary, so the rest is inferred from the germline J gene. The V call is TRBV26, the J call TRBJ1-2; D unclear. Germline V gene lookup returns CDR1 KGHPV and CDR2 FQNQEV (reference sequence). The CDR3 sequence is 15 residues long. The V gene lost 3 bases and the J gene lost 0 bases, with 11 bases spanning the gap. CDR3 protein: CASSLGQYANSDYTF. The DNA read from the CDR3 is TGTGCCAGCAGTCTCGGGCAATATGCAAACTCCGACTACACC.

This clone was recorded a few times. Gene labels here are mouse ones. The read finishes 1 residue shy of the CDR3 end, and the germline J gene is used to complete it. This chain uses TRBV3 with TRBJ2-1; 7 positions agree with TRBD1. Germline assignment: CDR1 SNHLY and CDR2 FYNGKV (reference sequence). J lost 2 bases, V lost 0 bases, and 1 base had no gene match. CDR3 length equals 15 residues. CDR3 DNA (partial): TGTGCCAGCAGCTTAGCCACAGGGGACTATGCTGAGCAGTTC. Translating gives CASSLATGDYAEQF. The complete CDR3 reads CASSLATGDYAEQFF.

In this sample, this clone is medium-sized (0.01 to 0.1%). Any gene name here is a mouse gene name. The read stops 1 residue short of the end of the CDR3; the missing end is completed from the germline J gene. This sequence joins TRBV26 and TRBJ2-5; 11 bases fit TRBD2. The CDR3 contains 15 residues. V trimming: 5 bases; J trimming: 4 bases; junction bases outside the gene matches: 5. Germline V CDR1 and CDR2: KGHPV, FQNQEV (reference sequence). The sequenced part of the CDR3 DNA is TGTGCCAGCAGTGTCGACTGGGGGGGGAAAGACACCCAGTAC. Amino acids: CASSVDWGGKDTQY. The whole CDR3 protein is CASSVDWGGKDTQYF.

The count of this clone is one. All gene names here are mouse names. The CDR3 protein is CASSTGDSDYTF. The sequenced CDR3 bases are TGTGCCAGCAGTACAGGGGACTCCGACTACACC. This chain uses TRBV26 with TRBJ1-2, with TRBD1 matching 7 bases. Sequencing ends 1 residue short of the CDR3 end; the germline J gene provides the rest. Trimming took 5 bases from V and 3 from J; bases not matched to a gene: 0. This CDR3 is built from 12 residues. Germline CDR1 and CDR2: KGHPV and FQNQEV (reference sequence).

This clone was recorded a few times. Relative to the germline gene, one junction end is altered; a read error may explain this. Gene names and germline match the mouse. The read terminates 1 residue ahead of where the CDR3 ends, so the germline J gene completes it. The rearrangement uses TRBV16 and TRBJ2-5; no definite D call. CDR3 length equals 13 residues. CDR1 and CDR2 from the germline V gene are SGHSA and FRNQAP. CDR3 DNA, as far as it was read: TGTGCAAGCAGCTTAGACGGCCAAAACACCCAGTAC. This encodes CASSLDGQNTQY. The whole CDR3 sequence is CASSLDGQNTQYF.

As concerns this clone: The genes are named according to mouse. Sequencing ends 1 residue short of the CDR3 end; the germline J gene provides the rest. The chain joins TRBV26 to TRBJ2-7; 8 positions agree with TRBD2. The J segment lost 3 bases and the V segment lost 0 bases, leaving 1 base of the junction unmatched. The CDR3 is made up of 14 amino acids. Germline loops: CDR1 KGHPV, CDR2 FQNQEV (reference sequence). Partial CDR3 DNA: TGTGCCAGCAGTCTGTCTGGGGGGGTCTATGAACAGTAC. Protein: CASSLSGGVYEQY. The full-length CDR3 reads as CASSLSGGVYEQYF. Full variable domain (remainder filled in from reference TRBV26 and TRBJ2-7): NSKVIQTPRYLVKGQGQKAKMRCIPEKGHPVVFWYQQNKNNEFKFLINFQNQEVLQQIDMTEKRFSAECPSNSPCSLEIQSSEAGDSALYLCASSLSGGVYEQYFGPGTRLTVL.